These 32 T cell receptor beta chains were sequenced from one sample in a study of blood T cell repertoires in COVID-19. Clones were read by immunoSEQ multiplex PCR, and TCRdb kept only the in-frame ones, dropping some. The sample gives about 280,000 clones, around 88% of which show up once; 6% is in the top ten. Sequenced: PBMCs or T cells enriched from blood (not recorded which). The receptors derive from a woman between 35 and 50 years old who had recovered from COVID-19.

The chain carries TRBV5-1 and TRBJ2-2; D unclear. CDR3 length equals 14 residues. Germline lookup yields CDR1 SGHRS and CDR2 YFSETQ. V lost 5 bases and J lost 0, with 8 bases in between. CDR3 region: CASRRSANTGELFF. The CDR3 nucleotides read TGCGCCAGCAGGAGGTCTGCGAACACCGGGGAGCTGTTTTTT.

The rearrangement uses TRBV7-8 and TRBJ2-7; 7 bases align to TRBD2. The CDR3 extends over 17 amino acids. CDR1 is SGHVS and CDR2 is FQNEAQ in the germline V gene. The ends lost 5 bases at V and 0 bases at J; junction bases unmatched: 13. CDR3 loop: CASSPTPGLTSSYEQYF. CDR3 coding DNA: TGTGCCAGCAGCCCTACCCCGGGACTAACGAGCTCCTACGAGCAGTACTTC.

V and J are TRBV28 and TRBJ2-7; weak D call: TRBD1 (6 bases). Germline CDR1 is MDHEN and CDR2 is SYDVKM. The V and J ends lost 6 bases and 4 bases respectively, with 19 bases between them. The CDR3 has 15 residues. CDR3 bases: TGTGCCAGCAGCCTGGCCGGGACAAAGGTATACGAGCAGTACTTC. This gives the protein CASSLAGTKVYEQYF.

The chain joins TRBV28 to TRBJ2-1; TRBD2 might be the D (6 bases). Germline CDR1 reads MDHEN; CDR2 reads SYDVKM. With 5 bases removed from V and 8 bases from J, the gap between germline ends came to 19 bases. The CDR3 has 15 residues. CDR3 sequence: CASSPPGLTWHEQFF. CDR3 DNA: TGTGCCAGCAGTCCGCCGGGACTGACTTGGCATGAGCAGTTCTTC.

For the CDR3, the DNA is TGTGCCAGCCGCGGGTTAGAAAAACTGTTTTTT. Translating gives CASRGLEKLFF. The chain employs TRBV6-5 and TRBJ1-4; D uncertain. Germline lookup yields CDR1 MNHEY and CDR2 SVGAGI. Trimming left V 8 bases short and J 8 bases short, with 9 bases between. The CDR3 is made up of 11 amino acids.

This chain uses TRBV10-3 with TRBJ2-3; 14 bases are a match to TRBD2. The CDR3 spans 19 residues. Germline V gene lookup returns CDR1 ENHRY and CDR2 SYGVKD. J lost 0 bases, V lost 3 bases, and 8 bases had no gene match. DNA for the CDR3: TGTGCCATCAGTGACGGACTAGCGGGAGGCCCAGGTAGCACAGATACGCAGTATTTT. The encoded protein is CAISDGLAGGPGSTDTQYF.

This clone was picked up a small number of times. The V call is TRBV7-3, the J call TRBJ1-6; D gene uncertain. This CDR3 spans 14 amino acids. Germline CDR1 and CDR2: SGHTA and FQGTGA. Trimming pared 5 bases from V and 7 bases from J, leaving 12 bases between. In DNA, the CDR3 is TGTGCCAGCAGCCTCGGGGTAGAGAATTCACCCCTCCACTTT. This sequence encodes CASSLGVENSPLHF.

The chain recombines TRBV7-6 with TRBJ2-1; 8 bases are shared with TRBD2. From germline, CDR1 is SGHVS and CDR2 FNYEAQ. V shed 4 bases and J 0 bases; nucleotides not matched to a gene: 2. CDR3 size: 15 residues. CDR3 protein: CASSWGTSSYNEQFF. CDR3 coding DNA: TGTGCCAGCAGCTGGGGGACTAGCTCCTACAATGAGCAGTTCTTC.

The chain employs TRBV6-5 and TRBJ1-2, with D unresolved. This CDR3 region has 10 residues. CDR1 and CDR2 from the germline V gene are MNHEY and SVGAGI. The V end was cut by 10 bases, the J end by 2 bases, with 5 bases between. CDR3 loop: CATVNYGYTF. The CDR3 bases are TGTGCCACCGTAAACTATGGCTACACCTTC.

The chain joins TRBV24-1 to TRBJ2-2, with a tentative D call TRBD2 (6 bases). Germline V gene sequence: CDR1 KGHDR, CDR2 SFDVKD. V lost 9 bases and J lost 5, with 6 bases in between. The CDR3 has 11 amino acids. The CDR3 loop reads CATGGTGELFF. The CDR3 coding sequence is TGTGCCACCGGGGGGACCGGGGAGCTGTTTTTT.

This chain connects TRBV18 to TRBJ2-1, with a possible D match to TRBD2 (6 bases). V was shortened by 3 bases and J by 7 bases, with 19 bases between the two germline ends. CDR3 length: 16 residues. The germline CDR1 and CDR2 sequences are KGHSH and LQKENI. In DNA form, the CDR3 reads TGTGCCAGCTCACCCCCCACCGGGGGTCTTTTAAATGAGCAGTTCTTC. Its translation: CASSPPTGGLLNEQFF.

The genes are TRBV14 and TRBJ2-3; no reliable D call. The V end lost 4 bases, the J end lost 6 bases, and 11 bases lay between the germline ends. Germline assignment: CDR1 SGHDN and CDR2 FVKESK. The CDR3 consists of 13 residues. CDR3 sequence (DNA): TGTGCCAGCAGCCGCCTGATCTACGATACGCAGTATTTT. This codes for CASSRLIYDTQYF.

V usage is TRBV19 and J usage is TRBJ1-1; maybe TRBD1 (5 bases). V lost 6 bases and J lost 0, with 11 bases in between. Germline loops: CDR1 LNHDA, CDR2 SQIVND (reference sequence). This CDR3 spans 14 amino acids. CDR3 amino acids: CASSRVPMNTEAFF. The CDR3 bases are TGTGCCAGTAGCAGGGTCCCGATGAACACTGAAGCTTTCTTT.

This clone appeared a few times. The rearrangement joins TRBV7-9 to TRBJ2-1, with a tentative D call TRBD2 (5 bases). The CDR3 is 17 amino acids. The germline V gene encodes CDR1 SEHNR and CDR2 FQNEAQ (reference sequence). The V end was cut by 4 bases, the J end by 0 bases, with 16 bases between. The CDR3 region has the DNA TGTGCCAGCAGCTCCTATGGCGTGGGGAGCTCCTACAATGAGCAGTTCTTC. As protein: CASSSYGVGSSYNEQFF.

The chain employs TRBV18 and TRBJ2-1; 7 bases are shared with TRBD1. Germline V gives CDR1 KGHSH, CDR2 LQKENI. V lost 3 bases to trimming and J lost 6 bases; unmatched junction nucleotides: 5. This CDR3 region has 14 residues. The CDR3: CASSPGQRVNEQFF. CDR3 bases: TGTGCCAGCTCACCGGGACAGAGGGTCAATGAGCAGTTCTTC. The entire variable domain, with the rest obtained from reference TRBV18 and TRBJ2-1, is as follows: NAGVMQNPRHLVRRRGQEARLRCSPMKGHSHVYWYRQLPEEGLKFMVYLQKENIIDESGMPKERFSAEFPKEGPSILRIQQVVRGDSAAYFCASSPGQRVNEQFFGPGTRLTVL.

CDR3 bases: TGCGCCAGCAGCTTGGCGGAGGGCTATGGCTACACCTTC. Translation: CASSLAEGYGYTF. This chain links TRBV5-1 with TRBJ1-2; no definite D call. V was shortened by 0 bases and J by 4 bases, with 7 bases between the two germline ends. The CDR3 consists of 13 residues. CDR1 is SGHRS, CDR2 YFSETQ, per germline.

The rearrangement links TRBV10-2 to TRBJ1-4; 10 bases map to TRBD1. V shed 6 bases and J 0 bases; nucleotides not matched to a gene: 1. Germline loops: CDR1 WSHSY, CDR2 SAAADI. This CDR3 has 15 amino acids. This CDR3 is CASRGQGTTNEKLFF. Written as DNA, the CDR3 is TGCGCCAGCAGGGGACAGGGGACAACTAATGAAAAACTGTTTTTT.

The V and J genes are TRBV6-5 and TRBJ1-2; TRBD1 aligns across 7 bases. The V segment lost 6 bases and the J segment 3 bases; nucleotides outside the gene matches: 10. CDR1 is MNHEY and CDR2 is SVGAGI in the germline V gene. The CDR3 loop spans 15 amino acids. In nucleotides, the CDR3 is TGTGCCAGCAGGACGACAAAACAGGGGTACTATGGCTACACCTTC. Translation: CASRTTKQGYYGYTF.

This CDR3 is CASSFFDTPLGHNEQFF. In DNA, the CDR3 is TGCGCCAGCAGCTTCTTCGACACCCCGTTAGGCCACAATGAGCAGTTCTTC. The V gene is TRBV5-1, the J gene TRBJ2-1, with no clear D. This CDR3 spans 17 amino acids. Germline assignment: CDR1 SGHRS and CDR2 YFSETQ. V lost 2 bases, J lost 5 bases, and 20 bases lay in between.

This chain connects TRBV27 to TRBJ2-3; D may be TRBD1 (5 bases). V was shortened by 8 bases and J by 2 bases, with 17 bases between the two germline ends. CDR1 is MNHEY and CDR2 is SMNVEV in the germline V gene (reference sequence). The CDR3 consists of 15 residues. The CDR3 region is CASGSPGSTTDTQYF. The CDR3 coding sequence is TGTGCCAGCGGCTCCCCAGGGTCCACCACAGATACGCAGTATTTT.

The rearrangement links TRBV5-1 to TRBJ2-5; 8 positions agree with TRBD1. The CDR3 sequence is 14 residues long. V trimming: 4 bases; J trimming: 3 bases; junction bases outside the gene matches: 5. CDR1 is SGHRS, CDR2 YFSETQ, per germline. This CDR3 is CASSPGQEEETQYF. DNA of the CDR3: TGCGCCAGCAGCCCGGGACAGGAGGAAGAGACCCAGTACTTC.

This chain joins TRBV11-3 and TRBJ2-7, with D perhaps matching TRBD1 (5 bases). CDR3 length: 13 amino acids. Trimming pared 3 bases from V and 5 bases from J, leaving 11 bases between. Germline loops: CDR1 SGHNT, CDR2 YENEEA. This CDR3 is CASSLDTGDEQYF. The CDR3 DNA reads TGTGCCAGCAGCTTGGACACGGGCGACGAGCAGTACTTC.

This clone turned up a few times. The chain has TRBV6-5 and TRBJ2-7; 10 bases align to TRBD2. Germline lookup yields CDR1 MNHEY and CDR2 SVGAGI. CDR3 length equals 15 residues. Losses at the gene ends were 6 bases for V and 2 bases for J; bases not matched to a gene: 7. Here the CDR3 reads CASSVAGGATYEQYF. The CDR3 DNA sequence: TGTGCCAGCAGCGTAGCGGGAGGCGCTACCTACGAGCAGTACTTC.

J is TRBJ2-7 and V is TRBV7-2; 7 nucleotides agree with TRBD1. Per germline, CDR1 SGHTA and CDR2 FQGNSA. The CDR3 is 15 amino acids. V shed 1 base and J 4 bases; nucleotides not matched to a gene: 7. This CDR3 is CASSLGQGVTYEQYF. Written as DNA, the CDR3 is TGTGCCAGCAGCTTAGGGCAGGGGGTAACATACGAGCAGTACTTC.

The rearrangement uses TRBV30 and TRBJ2-5, with TRBD2 matching 11 bases. Trimming cost V 3 bases and J 1 base; bases outside gene matches: 13. The V gene's germline CDR1 is GTSNPN and CDR2 SVGIG (reference sequence). This CDR3 spans 18 amino acids. The CDR3 nucleotides are TGTGCCTGGAGCCTGACTAGCGGGACCCGGGGGGTCCAAGAGACCCAGTACTTC. It translates to CAWSLTSGTRGVQETQYF.

The chain carries TRBV27 and TRBJ1-5, with D unresolved. V was shortened by 6 bases and J by 4 bases, with 10 bases between the two germline ends. The CDR3 loop spans 13 amino acids. The germline V gene encodes CDR1 MNHEY and CDR2 SMNVEV (reference sequence). The CDR3: CASSPTRNQPQHF. The DNA for the CDR3 is TGTGCCAGCAGCCCGACAAGGAATCAGCCCCAGCATTTT.

The DNA of the CDR3 is TGTGCCAGCAGTTACAGAAGGCAGGGCCAAGAGACCCAGTACTTC. Translating gives CASSYRRQGQETQYF. V is TRBV6-5 and J is TRBJ2-5, with D perhaps matching TRBD1 (5 bases). The V gene lost 2 bases and the J gene lost 1 base, with 11 bases spanning the gap. Germline assignment: CDR1 MNHEY and CDR2 SVGAGI. This CDR3 comprises 15 residues.

This chain joins TRBV5-4 and TRBJ2-7; 8 nucleotides match TRBD2. Germline loops: CDR1 SGHNT, CDR2 YYREEE (reference sequence). This CDR3 region has 14 residues. The ends lost 1 base at V and 4 bases at J; junction bases unmatched: 4. CDR3 coding DNA: TGTGCCAGCAGCTTGTCTAGCGGGTCGTACGAGCAGTACTTC. This codes for CASSLSSGSYEQYF.

This clone was seen a single time. The genes are TRBV5-1 and TRBJ2-1; 9 bases fit TRBD2. The ends lost 0 bases at V and 3 bases at J; junction bases unmatched: 7. Per the germline V gene, CDR1 is SGHRS and CDR2 is YFSETQ. The CDR3 is 17 amino acids. The CDR3 protein is CASSLAPTSGYYNEQFF. CDR3 DNA sequence: TGCGCCAGCAGCTTGGCACCGACTAGCGGATACTACAATGAGCAGTTCTTC. Based on the CDR3 plus reference TRBV5-1 and TRBJ2-1, the full variable domain is KAGVTQTPRYLIKTRGQQVTLSCSPISGHRSVSWYQQTPGQGLQFLFEYFSETQRNKGNFPGRFSGRQFSNSRSEMNVSTLELGDSALYLCASSLAPTSGYYNEQFFGPGTRLTVL.

The chain joins TRBV7-9 to TRBJ1-5; no definite D call. The germline V gene encodes CDR1 SEHNR and CDR2 FQNEAQ (reference sequence). The CDR3 is 12 amino acids. V gave up 3 bases and J gave up 10 bases, with 10 bases separating them. The CDR3 is CASSFDSDPQHF. DNA for the CDR3: TGTGCCAGCAGCTTCGACTCTGACCCCCAGCATTTT. Full variable domain (outside the CDR3, taken from reference TRBV7-9 and TRBJ1-5): DTGVSQNPRHKITKRGQNVTFRCDPISEHNRLYWYRQTLGQGPEFLTYFQNEAQLEKSRLLSDRFSAERPKGSFSTLEIQRTEQGDSAMYLCASSFDSDPQHFGDGTRLSIL.

The sample holds one count of this clone. The chain employs TRBV7-8 and TRBJ2-5; 9 nucleotides agree with TRBD1. Trimming took 5 bases from V and 1 from J; bases not matched to a gene: 5. The germline gives CDR1 SGHVS, CDR2 FQNEAQ. This CDR3 has 15 amino acids. Here the CDR3 DNA reads TGTGCCAGCAGCCCCCCGGGACAGGGCCAAGAGACCCAGTACTTC. Amino acid sequence: CASSPPGQGQETQYF.

This clone was found a few times. The chain carries TRBV28 and TRBJ2-7; D perhaps matches TRBD1 (5 bases). CDR1 MDHEN and CDR2 SYDVKM come from the germline V gene. The CDR3 runs 15 residues. The ends were cut back, 1 base at V and 0 bases at J, with 10 bases in the middle. As DNA, the CDR3 is TGTGCCAGCAGTTTATTAGGGGCGAGCTCCTACGAGCAGTACTTC. The encoded protein is CASSLLGASSYEQYF.